Presented here are 27 T cell receptor beta chains from one specimen sequenced in a study of blood T cell repertoires in COVID-19. Using immunoSEQ multiplex PCR, the repertoire was profiled, and TCRdb retains in-frame clones only, with some absent. This sample carries about 71,000 clones, roughly 87% of them seen once, and the ten largest clones take roughly an eighth. The sequencing input was peripheral blood. These receptors all come from a woman older than 75 with acute or convalescent COVID-19.

The chain carries TRBV5-1 and TRBJ1-1; TRBD1 agrees at 7 bases. J was trimmed by 0 bases and V by 0 bases; bases with no gene match: 14. The germline CDR1 and CDR2 sequences are SGHRS and YFSETQ. The CDR3 loop spans 19 amino acids. CDR3 sequence reads: CASSLVREGAFEMNTEAFF. In nucleotides, the CDR3 is TGCGCCAGCAGCTTGGTTAGAGAGGGGGCCTTCGAGATGAACACTGAAGCTTTCTTT. Full variable domain (rest looked up from reference TRBV5-1 and TRBJ1-1): KAGVTQTPRYLIKTRGQQVTLSCSPISGHRSVSWYQQTPGQGLQFLFEYFSETQRNKGNFPGRFSGRQFSNSRSEMNVSTLELGDSALYLCASSLVREGAFEMNTEAFFGQGTRLTVV.

The rearrangement uses TRBV15 and TRBJ2-1; D is possibly TRBD2 (5 bases). Germline V gene data show CDR1 as LNHNV and CDR2 as YYDKDF (reference sequence). The ends were cut back, 0 bases at V and 0 bases at J, with 6 bases in the middle. CDR3 size: 15 residues. The CDR3 reads CATSRDAGSYNEQFF. The CDR3 DNA follows: TGTGCCACCAGCAGAGATGCGGGCTCCTACAATGAGCAGTTCTTC.

This clone was seen once. Relative to the germline gene, one junction end is altered; a read error may explain this. This sequence joins TRBV6-1 and TRBJ1-2, with 11 bases fitting TRBD1. CDR1 and CDR2 from the germline V gene are MNHNS and SASEGT. This CDR3 comprises 16 residues. The CDR3: CASSGGDRGSLYVSAF. In nucleotides, the CDR3 is TGTGCCAGCAGTGGGGGGGACAGGGGGTCCCTTTACGTTAGTGCCTTC.

The gene calls are TRBV9 and TRBJ2-1; D perhaps matches TRBD1 (5 bases). In germline, CDR1 is SGDLS, CDR2 YYNGEE. The CDR3 totals 15 residues. V was pared by 0 bases and J by 0 bases, with 7 bases between. The CDR3 coding sequence is TGTGCCAGCAGCGTAGTTGACAGCTCCTACAATGAGCAGTTCTTC. Encoded protein: CASSVVDSSYNEQFF.

The rearrangement joins TRBV12-3 or TRBV12-4 to TRBJ1-2, with 7 bases that match TRBD1. The CDR3 is 12 residues long. The ends lost 7 bases at V and 8 bases at J; junction bases unmatched: 7. CDR3 residues: CASTTTGVGYTF. Here the CDR3 DNA reads TGTGCCAGCACCACCACAGGGGTAGGCTACACCTTC.

This clone showed up just once. The CDR3 protein is CASSISSRGQPQHF. The CDR3 coding sequence is TGTGCCAGTAGTATCTCCTCCAGGGGACAGCCCCAGCATTTT. The chain links TRBV19 to TRBJ1-5, with D maybe TRBD1 (6 bases). V lost 3 bases and J 7 bases, leaving 13 bases between the germline ends. Per the germline V gene, CDR1 is LNHDA and CDR2 is SQIVND (reference sequence). This CDR3 contains 14 residues.

The chain couples TRBV7-2 to TRBJ2-5; D gene ambiguous. Looked up from germline, CDR1 is SGHTA and CDR2 is FQGNSA. The ends were cut back, 1 base at V and 1 base at J, with 10 bases in the middle. CDR3 size: 15 residues. The CDR3 reads CASSLGGTVQETQYF. CDR3 sequence (DNA): TGTGCCAGCAGCTTAGGCGGAACGGTCCAAGAGACCCAGTACTTC.

This sequence joins TRBV21-1 and TRBJ1-5; no DNA check was done on the table's D call, TRBD1. TRBV21-1 is reported as a pseudogene. The CDR3 extends over 16 amino acids. CDR3 residues: CASTGPSGDSNQPQHF. The CDR3 DNA reads as TGTGCCAGCACCGGACCCTCAGGGGATAGCAATCAGCCCCAGCATTTT.

The CDR3 spells CASSAVPRVGQPQHF. CDR3 nucleotides: TGTGCCAGCAGCGCGGTCCCGAGGGTGGGGCAGCCCCAGCATTTT. The chain couples TRBV7-2 to TRBJ1-5; D uncertain. CDR1 is SGHTA, CDR2 FQGNSA, per germline. This CDR3 comprises 15 residues. V lost 5 bases to trimming and J lost 7 bases, with 18 bases between them. The complete variable domain, with remaining parts taken from reference TRBV7-2 and TRBJ1-5, reads GAGVSQSPSNKVTEKGKDVELRCDPISGHTALYWYRQSLGQGLEFLIYFQGNSAPDKSGLPSDRFSAERTGGSVSTLTIQRTQQEDSAVYLCASSAVPRVGQPQHFGDGTRLSIL.

The CDR3 spells CASSFGTKQETQYF. The DNA of the CDR3 is TGTGCCAGCAGCTTCGGGACAAAACAAGAGACCCAGTACTTC. The chain has TRBV7-6 and TRBJ2-5, with a tentative D call TRBD1 (6 bases). From germline, CDR1 is SGHVS and CDR2 FNYEAQ. The V end lost 3 bases, the J end lost 2 bases, and 10 bases lay between the germline ends. This CDR3 region has 14 residues.

The chain is built from TRBV28 and TRBJ1-1, with a weak D call TRBD1 (5 bases). Deletions cut 3 bases from V and 0 bases from J, with 11 bases between. The CDR3 consists of 15 residues. Germline values: CDR1 MDHEN, CDR2 SYDVKM. The CDR3 DNA reads TGTGCCAGCAGTTTTAATGGGGGGTTGAACACTGAAGCTTTCTTT. This codes for CASSFNGGLNTEAFF.

The gene calls are TRBV24-1 and TRBJ1-2; 7 nucleotides match TRBD1. After removal of 9 bases from V and 5 bases from J, the junction contained 5 bases not matched to a gene. The CDR3 consists of 12 residues. CDR1 KGHDR and CDR2 SFDVKD come from the germline V gene. This chain's CDR3 is CATGGGRYGYTF. The CDR3 DNA is TGTGCCACCGGAGGGGGCAGGTATGGCTACACCTTC.

This clone has only one observation. The V gene is TRBV9, the J gene TRBJ1-2, with 9 bases aligning to TRBD1. The V segment lost 4 bases and the J segment 8 bases; nucleotides outside the gene matches: 9. The CDR3 runs to 14 residues. The germline CDR1 and CDR2 sequences are SGDLS and YYNGEE. The CDR3 DNA reads as TGTGCCAGCAGCCCCGGACAGGGGAGAATGGGCTACACCTTC. It encodes CASSPGQGRMGYTF.

The chain carries TRBV2 and TRBJ2-3; possibly TRBD2 for D (6 bases). CDR1 is SNHLY and CDR2 is FYNNEI in the germline V gene. The CDR3 is made up of 12 amino acids. V lost 6 bases, J lost 4 bases, and 8 bases lay in between. The CDR3 nucleotides read TGTGCCAGCAGGGGGGAGGCAGATACGCAGTATTTT. It yields the protein CASRGEADTQYF.

The rearrangement uses TRBV7-6 and TRBJ2-3, with TRBD1 as a possible D gene (6 bases). CDR3 length: 18 residues. V shed 3 bases and J shed 0 bases, with 19 bases lying between them. From germline, CDR1 is SGHVS and CDR2 FNYEAQ. The chain's CDR3 is CASSLGAGARTSTDTQYF. The CDR3 coding sequence is TGTGCCAGCAGCTTGGGGGCAGGGGCCCGGACTAGCACAGATACGCAGTATTTT.

The gene calls are TRBV5-1 and TRBJ2-3; no firm D call. Germline CDR1 and CDR2: SGHRS and YFSETQ. The length of the CDR3 is 12 residues. V lost 2 bases and J 4 bases, leaving 5 bases between the germline ends. CDR3 nucleotide sequence: TGCGCCAGCAGCTTAACGGCAGATACGCAGTATTTT. It encodes CASSLTADTQYF.

The rearrangement links TRBV13 to TRBJ1-2, with 8 bases lining up with TRBD1. Germline loops: CDR1 PRHDT, CDR2 FYEKMQ (reference sequence). The V gene end was trimmed by 2 bases and the J gene end by 8 bases; junction bases not matched to a gene: 1. The CDR3 is made up of 12 amino acids. CDR3 residues: CASSLTGGGYTF. The CDR3 DNA follows: TGTGCCAGCAGCTTAACAGGGGGAGGCTACACCTTC.

The V gene is TRBV9, the J gene TRBJ2-3; TRBD2 agrees at 13 bases. Trimming took 3 bases from V and 4 from J; bases not matched to a gene: 8. Germline V gene sequence: CDR1 SGDLS, CDR2 YYNGEE. This CDR3 spans 17 amino acids. CDR3 nucleotides: TGTGCCAGCAGCGCCACTAGCGGGAGGGCCCGAGCAGATACGCAGTATTTT. Protein: CASSATSGRARADTQYF. Complete variable domain (other parts from reference TRBV9 and TRBJ2-3): DSGVTQTPKHLITATGQRVTLRCSPRSGDLSVYWYQQSLDQGLQFLIQYYNGEERAKGNILERFSAQQFPDLHSELNLSSLELGDSALYFCASSATSGRARADTQYFGPGTRLTVL.

The chain joins TRBV15 to TRBJ2-7, with 9 bases that match TRBD1. This CDR3 is 16 amino acids long. Per germline, CDR1 LNHNV and CDR2 YYDKDF (reference sequence). Trimming cost V 0 bases and J 3 bases; bases outside gene matches: 6. CDR3 protein: CATSRDSGQGVYEQYF. In DNA, the CDR3 is TGTGCCACCAGCAGAGATTCGGGACAGGGAGTCTACGAGCAGTACTTC.

V and J are TRBV7-2 and TRBJ1-5; 7 bases fit TRBD1. Trimming took 5 bases from V and 6 from J; bases not matched to a gene: 4. The germline V gene has CDR1 SGHTA and CDR2 FQGNSA. The CDR3 sequence is 13 residues long. The CDR3 region is CASSPDRVQPQHF. The DNA of the CDR3 is TGTGCCAGCAGCCCAGACAGGGTTCAGCCCCAGCATTTT.

V usage is TRBV5-6 and J usage is TRBJ2-1, with 15 bases aligning to TRBD2. The length of the CDR3 is 17 residues. CDR1 and CDR2 (germline): SGHDT, YYEEEE. V was clipped by 2 bases and J by 8 bases; unmatched bases: 8. CDR3 in amino acids: CASSLSGTSGRPHEQFF. The DNA of the CDR3 is TGTGCCAGCAGCTTATCCGGGACTAGCGGGAGGCCCCATGAGCAGTTCTTC.

The chain is built from TRBV3-1 (or the pseudogene TRBV3-2) and TRBJ2-1, with a tentative D call TRBD2 (5 bases). V was trimmed by 0 bases and J by 8 bases, leaving 11 bases between them. Germline V gene data show CDR1 as LGHDT and CDR2 as YNNKEL (reference sequence). This CDR3 region has 14 residues. CDR3 in amino acids: CASSQDIGSDEQFF. The CDR3 DNA is TGTGCCAGCAGCCAAGATATAGGTAGCGATGAGCAGTTCTTC.

The V gene is TRBV5-1, the J gene TRBJ1-4, with TRBD1 identical over 7 bases. There are 15 residues in the CDR3. The V and J ends lost 4 bases and 4 bases, in that order; junction bases with no gene match: 7. The germline gives CDR1 SGHRS, CDR2 YFSETQ. CDR3 residues: CASSLSGTDNEKLFF. For the CDR3, the DNA is TGCGCCAGCAGCCTTTCCGGGACAGATAATGAAAAACTGTTTTTT.

The chain carries TRBV6-2 or TRBV6-3 and TRBJ1-1; a weak D match, TRBD1 (6 bases). The germline V gene encodes CDR1 MNHEY and CDR2 SVGEGT. Trimming left V 2 bases short and J 1 base short, with 8 bases between. The CDR3 sequence is 14 residues long. This chain's CDR3 is CASSYVGANTEAFF. The CDR3 DNA reads TGTGCCAGCAGTTACGTGGGGGCGAACACTGAAGCTTTCTTT.

The chain carries TRBV5-1 and TRBJ1-1; 7 bases align to TRBD1. The CDR3 totals 18 residues. Unmatched junction bases numbered 19, after V lost 4 bases and J lost 4 bases. Germline values: CDR1 SGHRS, CDR2 YFSETQ. CDR3 residues: CASSTSGQRRPWFTEAFF. In DNA, the CDR3 is TGCGCCAGCAGCACCTCGGGACAGAGAAGACCTTGGTTCACTGAAGCTTTCTTT.

This sequence joins TRBV7-2 and TRBJ2-3; no clear D gene. The CDR3 length is 15 residues. The V and J ends lost 1 base and 0 bases respectively, with 8 bases between them. CDR1 is SGHTA and CDR2 is FQGNSA in the germline V gene. The CDR3 coding sequence is TGTGCCAGCAGCTTAGGGCGGTTTAGCACAGATACGCAGTATTTT. As protein: CASSLGRFSTDTQYF. Full variable domain (rest looked up from reference TRBV7-2 and TRBJ2-3): GAGVSQSPSNKVTEKGKDVELRCDPISGHTALYWYRQSLGQGLEFLIYFQGNSAPDKSGLPSDRFSAERTGGSVSTLTIQRTQQEDSAVYLCASSLGRFSTDTQYFGPGTRLTVL.

This clone is a singleton in its sample. V is TRBV11-2 and J is TRBJ2-7; TRBD1 might be the D (6 bases). CDR3 length equals 13 residues. With 2 bases removed from V and 8 bases from J, the gap between germline ends came to 13 bases. Germline V CDR1 and CDR2: SGHAT, FQNNGV. The CDR3 DNA follows: TGTGCCAGCAGCTTAAACAGGGAAGTGAAGCAGTACTTC. It translates to CASSLNREVKQYF.